This T cell receptor beta chain derives from a study of blood T cell repertoires in COVID-19. Study as a whole: There were acute and convalescent COVID-19 samples, and they came from the United States, Italy and Spain. Sample material is recorded as cDNA or gDNA derived from T cells, B-cell-depleted T cells, or PBMCs.

Germline trimming cut 0 bases from V and 7 bases from J; bases unmatched to any gene: 6. Looked up from germline, CDR1 is SGHDN and CDR2 is FVKESK. The CDR3 loop spans 15 amino acids. The table came from immunoSEQ multiplex PCR; TCRdb's copy has only in-frame clones and leaves some out. The table includes 50,000 to 55,000 clones, around 88% detected once. V usage is TRBV14 and J usage is TRBJ2-1, with 7 nucleotides matching TRBD2. This clonotype was obtained from an elderly woman with acute or convalescent COVID-19. The specimen sequenced was peripheral blood. CDR3 loop: CASSQELRTRNEQFF. The CDR3 DNA follows: TGTGCCAGCAGCCAAGAGTTAAGGACTAGGAATGAGCAGTTCTTC.